This is a list of T cell receptor beta chains from one sample in a study of PD-1 blockade in classical Hodgkin lymphoma. Sequenced by immunoSEQ multiplex PCR; TCRdb stores in-frame clones only, minus some. The sample carries 40,000 to 50,000 clones, roughly 86% recorded once. The sample was peripheral blood mononuclear cells (PBMCs), taken before the second cycle of nivolumab. The source is a human donor with classical Hodgkin lymphoma. Both conserved end residues are part of each CDR3. Fields, in order: D gene, J gene, V gene, clone size, CDR3 DNA, CDR3 protein. D genes are given only for firm matches. Only some rows state a clone size, as once, few, many or a class for expanded clones.

>TRBD2|TRBJ2-3|TRBV4-1|.
TGCGCCAGCAGCCAAGATCCCACTAGCGGGAGTTCGACAGATACGCAGTATTTT
CASSQDPTSGSSTDTQYF
>.|TRBJ1-3|TRBV27|.
TGTGCCAGCCCTTGGGGAGGAAACACCATATATTTT
CASPWGGNTIYF
>TRBD1|TRBJ2-7|TRBV28|.
TGTGCCAGCAGATTGACAGGGGGCGTCTACGAGCAGTACTTC
CASRLTGGVYEQYF
>TRBD2|TRBJ2-3|TRBV7-3|once
TGTGCCAGCAGCTCTCGGGGGGGCCCCGATACGCAGTATTTT
CASSSRGGPDTQYF
>.|TRBJ2-2|TRBV9|.
TGTGCCAGCAGCCCTTCGAACACCGGGGAGCTGTTTTTT
CASSPSNTGELFF
>TRBD1|TRBJ2-2|TRBV9|.
TGTGCCAGCAGCGAAATCGGGACAGGGGATGGCGGGGAGCTGTTTTTT
CASSEIGTGDGGELFF
>TRBD2|TRBJ2-5|TRBV5-4|.
TGTGCCAGCAGCCTAGCGGGAGTCGAGACCCAGTACTTC
CASSLAGVETQYF
>TRBD1|TRBJ2-7|TRBV27|.
TGTGCCAGCAGCCCCCAGGGGGTGATTACCTACGAGCAGTACTTC
CASSPQGVITYEQYF
>TRBD2|TRBJ2-7|TRBV6-1|.
TGTGCCAGCAGTACCAGGACTAGCGGGGCCTACGAGCAGTACTTC
CASSTRTSGAYEQYF
>TRBD2|TRBJ2-2|TRBV5-1|.
TGCGCCAGCAGCCCAACTAGCGGGGTTACCGGGGAGCTGTTTTTT
CASSPTSGVTGELFF
>TRBD1|TRBJ1-2|TRBV10-3|.
TGTGCCATCAGTTGGACAGGGGGGAACTATGGCTACACCTTC
CAISWTGGNYGYTF
>.|TRBJ2-3|TRBV5-6|.
TGTGCCAGCAGCTTGGACAGGGCAGCAGATACGCAGTATTTT
CASSLDRAADTQYF
>.|TRBJ1-1|TRBV7-8|.
TGTGCCAGCAGCTTACTCACTGAAGCTTTCTTT
CASSLLTEAFF
>.|TRBJ1-4|TRBV15|.
TGTGCCACCAGTAGACCTGATGGAGAAAAACTGTTTTTT
CATSRPDGEKLFF
>TRBD2|TRBJ2-7|TRBV12-5|.
TGTGCTAGTGGTACACACCGGACTAGCGCCGAGCAGTACTTC
CASGTHRTSAEQYF
>.|TRBJ2-1|TRBV25-1|.
TGTGCCAGCAGTGATTACGTGGTAAGACAGCATGAGCAGTTCTTC
CASSDYVVRQHEQFF
>TRBD1|TRBJ2-3|TRBV5-4|once
TGTGCCAGCAGCTTGTGGGACAGGGTGGGCACAGATACGCAGTATTTT
CASSLWDRVGTDTQYF
>TRBD1|TRBJ1-1|TRBV27|.
TGTGCCAGCAGTAAAGGACAGGGGAGAGAGACTGAAGCTTTCTTT
CASSKGQGRETEAFF
>.|TRBJ2-1|TRBV7-7|.
TGTGCCAGCAGCCCCGGACTATGGGGAAATGAGCAGTTCTTC
CASSPGLWGNEQFF
>.|TRBJ1-1|TRBV10-3|.
TGTGCCATCAGTGAGAGGGAGGCGGGGAACACTGAAGCTTTCTTT
CAISEREAGNTEAFF
>.|TRBJ2-7|TRBV21-1|.
TGTGCCAGCAGCAAAAAATACCCACAGGGGGTTTACGAGCAGTACTTC
CASSKKYPQGVYEQYF
>TRBD1|TRBJ2-7|TRBV19|.
TGTGCCAGTAGTATCTCCCGGACAGGGGGGTACGAGCAGTACTTC
CASSISRTGGYEQYF